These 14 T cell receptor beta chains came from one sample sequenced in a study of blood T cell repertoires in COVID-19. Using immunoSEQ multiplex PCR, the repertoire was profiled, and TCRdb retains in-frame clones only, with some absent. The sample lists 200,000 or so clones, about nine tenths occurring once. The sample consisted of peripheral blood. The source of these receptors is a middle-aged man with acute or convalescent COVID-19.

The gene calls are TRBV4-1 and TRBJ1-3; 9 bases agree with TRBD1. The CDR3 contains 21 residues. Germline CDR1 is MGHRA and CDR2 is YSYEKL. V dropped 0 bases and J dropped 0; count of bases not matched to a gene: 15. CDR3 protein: CASSQDGVIRTGDHSGNTIYF. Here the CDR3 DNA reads TGCGCCAGCAGCCAAGACGGGGTAATCCGGACAGGGGATCACTCTGGAAACACCATATATTTT.

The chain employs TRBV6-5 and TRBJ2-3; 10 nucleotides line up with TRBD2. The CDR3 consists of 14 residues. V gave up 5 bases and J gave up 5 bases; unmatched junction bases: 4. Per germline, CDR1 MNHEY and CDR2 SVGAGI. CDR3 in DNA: TGTGCCAGCAGTCCTGGGACTAGCGTAGATACGCAGTATTTT. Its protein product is CASSPGTSVDTQYF.

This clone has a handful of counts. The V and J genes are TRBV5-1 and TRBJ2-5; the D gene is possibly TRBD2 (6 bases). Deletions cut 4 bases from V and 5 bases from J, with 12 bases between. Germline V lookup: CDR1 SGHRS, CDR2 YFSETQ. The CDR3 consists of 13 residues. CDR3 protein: CASSAGLRETQYF. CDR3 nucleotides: TGCGCCAGCAGCGCGGGGCTCCGGGAGACCCAGTACTTC.

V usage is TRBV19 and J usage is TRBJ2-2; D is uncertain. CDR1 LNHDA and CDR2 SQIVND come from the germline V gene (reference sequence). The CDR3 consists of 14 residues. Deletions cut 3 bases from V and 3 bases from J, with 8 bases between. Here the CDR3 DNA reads TGTGCCAGTAGTATCATGGGCGACACCGGGGAGCTGTTTTTT. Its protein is CASSIMGDTGELFF.

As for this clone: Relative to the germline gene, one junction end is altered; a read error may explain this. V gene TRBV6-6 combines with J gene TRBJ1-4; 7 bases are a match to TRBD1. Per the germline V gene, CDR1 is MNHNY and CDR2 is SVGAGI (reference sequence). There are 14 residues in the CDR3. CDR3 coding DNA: TGTGCCACCAGTCAGGGGGCAACTAATGAAAAACTGTTTTTT. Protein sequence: CATSQGATNEKLFF.

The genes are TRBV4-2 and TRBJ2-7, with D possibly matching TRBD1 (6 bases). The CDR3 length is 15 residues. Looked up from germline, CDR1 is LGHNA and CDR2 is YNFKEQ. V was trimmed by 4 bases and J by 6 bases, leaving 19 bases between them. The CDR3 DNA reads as TGTGCCAGCAGCCGCAGACAGGCGGGTCCGGGCGAGCAGTACTTC. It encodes CASSRRQAGPGEQYF.

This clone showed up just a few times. CDR3 DNA: TGTGCCAGCAGCCCAGAGCCCGGGACAGGGTACTATGGCTACACCTTC. Amino acids: CASSPEPGTGYYGYTF. The rearrangement links TRBV7-8 to TRBJ1-2; the match to TRBD1 covers 9 bases. Germline values: CDR1 SGHVS, CDR2 FQNEAQ. V gave up 5 bases and J gave up 3 bases; unmatched junction bases: 10. The CDR3 length is 16 residues.

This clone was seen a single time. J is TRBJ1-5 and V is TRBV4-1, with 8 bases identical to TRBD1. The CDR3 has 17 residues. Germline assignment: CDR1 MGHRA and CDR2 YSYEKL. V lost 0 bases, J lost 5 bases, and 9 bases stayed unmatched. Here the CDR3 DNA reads TGCGCCAGCAGCCAAGAGAGGCCAGGGGGCACCTATCAGCCCCAGCATTTT. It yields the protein CASSQERPGGTYQPQHF.

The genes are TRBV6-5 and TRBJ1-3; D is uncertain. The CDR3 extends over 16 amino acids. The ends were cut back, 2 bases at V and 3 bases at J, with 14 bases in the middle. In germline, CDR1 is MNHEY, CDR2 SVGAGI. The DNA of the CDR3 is TGTGCCAGCAGTTACGGTCCCTTGAGGCTTGGAAACACCATATATTTT. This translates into CASSYGPLRLGNTIYF.

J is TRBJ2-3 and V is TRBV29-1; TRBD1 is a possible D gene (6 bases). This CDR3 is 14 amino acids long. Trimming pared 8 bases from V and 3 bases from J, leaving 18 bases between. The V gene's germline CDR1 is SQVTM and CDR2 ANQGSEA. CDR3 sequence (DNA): TGCAGCACTCCGGGCCACAGGGTGACAGATACGCAGTATTTT. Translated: CSTPGHRVTDTQYF.

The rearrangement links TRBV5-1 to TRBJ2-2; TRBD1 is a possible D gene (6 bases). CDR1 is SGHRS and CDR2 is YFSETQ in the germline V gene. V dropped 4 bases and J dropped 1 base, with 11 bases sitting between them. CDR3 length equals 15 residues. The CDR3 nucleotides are TGCGCCAGCAGCAGGCTGACAGGGAACACCGGGGAGCTGTTTTTT. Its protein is CASSRLTGNTGELFF.

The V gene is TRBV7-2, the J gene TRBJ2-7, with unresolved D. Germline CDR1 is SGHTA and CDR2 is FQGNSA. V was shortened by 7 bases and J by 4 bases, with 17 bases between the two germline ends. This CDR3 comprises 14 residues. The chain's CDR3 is CASTRNRGVYEQYF. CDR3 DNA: TGTGCCAGCACCCGAAATCGAGGCGTTTACGAGCAGTACTTC.

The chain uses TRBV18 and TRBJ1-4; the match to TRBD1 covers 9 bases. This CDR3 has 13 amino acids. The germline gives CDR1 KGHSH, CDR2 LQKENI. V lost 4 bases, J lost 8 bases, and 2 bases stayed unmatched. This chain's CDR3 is CASSQGQGEKLFF. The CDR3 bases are TGTGCCAGCTCACAGGGACAGGGCGAAAAACTGTTTTTT.

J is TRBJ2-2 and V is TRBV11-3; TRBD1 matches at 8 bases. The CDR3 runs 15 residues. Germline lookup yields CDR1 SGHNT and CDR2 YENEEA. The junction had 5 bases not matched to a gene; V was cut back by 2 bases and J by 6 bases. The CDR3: CASSLKQGEAGELFF. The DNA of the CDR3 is TGTGCCAGCAGCTTAAAACAGGGGGAAGCCGGGGAGCTGTTTTTT.